This is a list of T cell receptor beta chains from one sample in a study of regulatory T cells in long-lasting Graves disease. MiXCR, run by TCRdb on the multiplex PCR reads, gives a single entry per CDR3 protein. The sample carries 430,000 or so distinct CDR3 sequences, under 25% recorded once. The source material was peripheral blood mononuclear cells (PBMCs), sampled when the disease was refractory, from a patient treated with antithyroid drugs. All receptors derive from a female donor with Graves disease. The CDR3 runs from the conserved cysteine through the conserved F or W. The D gene is left open where the match is weak. Size tells how often a clone was seen (once, few, many) or the class of an expanded clone, and some rows leave it out.

D: TRBD2; V: TRBV6-4; size: many; J: TRBJ2-2; DNA: TGTGCCAGATGTAGCGGGAGGGCCGAAGACACCGGGGAGCTGTTTTTT; CDR3: CARCSGRAEDTGELFF
D: TRBD1; V: TRBV7-6; size: .; J: TRBJ1-2; DNA: TGTGCCAGCAGCTTTTACGGGACAGGGGATCACTATGGTGACTACACCTTC; CDR3: CASSFYGTGDHYGDYTF
D: .; V: TRBV7-2; size: .; J: TRBJ2-2; DNA: TGTGCCAGCAGCTTAGTCACCTCCACCGAGGAGCTGTTTTTT; CDR3: CASSLVTSTEELFF
D: TRBD1; V: TRBV27; size: .; J: TRBJ2-2; DNA: TGTGCCAGCACTCTACCGGGACAGGGGGCGCGTGCCACCGGGGAGCTGTTTTTT; CDR3: CASTLPGQGARATGELFF
D: TRBD1; V: TRBV7-9; size: .; J: TRBJ2-2; DNA: TGTGCCAGCAGCTTAACTTTGACCGGGACAGGGGACACCGGGGAGCTGTTTTTT; CDR3: CASSLTLTGTGDTGELFF
D: .; V: TRBV2; size: many; J: TRBJ1-6; DNA: TGTGCCAGCAGCAGCGGAATCGGAATCGGTTCACCCCTCCACTTT; CDR3: CASSSGIGIGSPLHF
D: .; V: TRBV7-2; size: .; J: TRBJ1-5; DNA: TGTGCCAGCAGCTTAGATGGAAGAGACCAGCCCCAGCATTTT; CDR3: CASSLDGRDQPQHF
D: .; V: TRBV27; size: many; J: TRBJ1-1; DNA: TGTGCCAGCAGCTTGGGGGATAACACTGAAGCTTTCTTT; CDR3: CASSLGDNTEAFF
D: .; V: TRBV19; size: few; J: TRBJ1-1; DNA: TGTGCCAGTAGTATCCGCCCCGAACCCCACACTGAAGCTTTCTTT; CDR3: CASSIRPEPHTEAFF
D: .; V: TRBV6-1; size: many; J: TRBJ2-7; DNA: TGTGCCAGCAGAAGTACAAAGGTGTACGAGCAGTACTTC; CDR3: CASRSTKVYEQYF
D: TRBD1; V: TRBV28; size: many; J: TRBJ2-7; DNA: TGTGCCAGCAGTTTACCAGGACAGGGTATCATGCGGCAGTACTTC; CDR3: CASSLPGQGIMRQYF
D: TRBD2; V: TRBV4-1; size: .; J: TRBJ2-5; DNA: TGCGCCAGCAGCCAACGGACTAGCGGGAGATTGGAGACCCAGTACTTC; CDR3: CASSQRTSGRLETQYF
D: .; V: TRBV29-1; size: many; J: TRBJ2-7; DNA: TGCAGCGTAACCTACTCCGGGACTCCTACCTACGAGCAGTACTTC; CDR3: CSVTYSGTPTYEQYF
D: TRBD2; V: TRBV29-1; size: .; J: TRBJ2-7; DNA: TGCAGCGTTGATAGAGGACTAGCGGGAGTCGGGCAGTACTTC; CDR3: CSVDRGLAGVGQYF
D: TRBD2; V: TRBV28; size: many; J: TRBJ2-7; DNA: TGTGCCAGTAGCGGGAGAGCGGAAGAGCAGTACTTC; CDR3: CASSGRAEEQYF
D: TRBD1; V: TRBV6-2/TRBV6-3; size: .; J: TRBJ1-1; DNA: TGTGCCAGCACGGGTCCCCAGGGGGGAGCTTTCTTT; CDR3: CASTGPQGGAFF
D: TRBD2; V: TRBV20-1; size: many; J: TRBJ2-7; DNA: TGCAGTGCTAGTAAGCAGGGAGGGGTCGAGCAGTACTTC; CDR3: CSASKQGGVEQYF
D: TRBD2; V: TRBV2; size: many; J: TRBJ2-5; DNA: TGTGCCAGCAGTGAGGGTAGGGGCGGGAGCCTCGAGACCCAGTACTTC; CDR3: CASSEGRGGSLETQYF
D: .; V: TRBV20-1; size: .; J: TRBJ2-5; DNA: TGCAGTGCTAGAGATTGGCGGCTAGCGAGGGAAGAGACCCAGTACTTC; CDR3: CSARDWRLAREETQYF
D: .; V: TRBV19; size: few; J: TRBJ1-5; DNA: TGTGCCACCCAGGGACGGGACGGACGGATCAATCAGCCCCGGCATTTT; CDR3: CATQGRDGRINQPRHF
D: TRBD2; V: TRBV14; size: .; J: TRBJ2-7; DNA: TGTGCCAGCAGCCTATCTCGGGGGGACCGTTACGAGCAGTACTTC; CDR3: CASSLSRGDRYEQYF
D: TRBD1; V: TRBV19; size: few; J: TRBJ2-7; DNA: TGTGCCAGTAGTATAGGACAGGGGGCAGCCTACGAGCAGTACTTC; CDR3: CASSIGQGAAYEQYF
D: .; V: TRBV7-2; size: many; J: TRBJ2-5; DNA: TGTGCCAGCAGCATTACGACAACGGGAAAGACCCAGTACTTC; CDR3: CASSITTTGKTQYF
D: TRBD1; V: TRBV7-9; size: many; J: TRBJ1-4; DNA: TGTGCCAGCAGCTTGGGGGACAGGTCAGGAGGAAAACTGTTTTTT; CDR3: CASSLGDRSGGKLFF
D: TRBD1; V: TRBV11-2; size: many; J: TRBJ2-5; DNA: TGTGCCAGCAGTAGGACCCCGGGACAGTGGCGCGAAGAGACCCAGTACTTC; CDR3: CASSRTPGQWREETQYF
D: .; V: TRBV5-1; size: many; J: TRBJ2-7; DNA: TGCGCCAGCTCTTTCGGAAACAGGAACTACTACGAGCAGTACTTC; CDR3: CASSFGNRNYYEQYF
D: TRBD2; V: TRBV19; size: few; J: TRBJ2-7; DNA: TGTGCCAGTGGAATAGCGGGAAGCTCCTACGAGCAGTACTTC; CDR3: CASGIAGSSYEQYF
D: .; V: TRBV28; size: many; J: TRBJ1-1; DNA: TGTGCCAGCACCTCCCCAGGGAGGCCGTTCACTGAAGCTTTCTTT; CDR3: CASTSPGRPFTEAFF